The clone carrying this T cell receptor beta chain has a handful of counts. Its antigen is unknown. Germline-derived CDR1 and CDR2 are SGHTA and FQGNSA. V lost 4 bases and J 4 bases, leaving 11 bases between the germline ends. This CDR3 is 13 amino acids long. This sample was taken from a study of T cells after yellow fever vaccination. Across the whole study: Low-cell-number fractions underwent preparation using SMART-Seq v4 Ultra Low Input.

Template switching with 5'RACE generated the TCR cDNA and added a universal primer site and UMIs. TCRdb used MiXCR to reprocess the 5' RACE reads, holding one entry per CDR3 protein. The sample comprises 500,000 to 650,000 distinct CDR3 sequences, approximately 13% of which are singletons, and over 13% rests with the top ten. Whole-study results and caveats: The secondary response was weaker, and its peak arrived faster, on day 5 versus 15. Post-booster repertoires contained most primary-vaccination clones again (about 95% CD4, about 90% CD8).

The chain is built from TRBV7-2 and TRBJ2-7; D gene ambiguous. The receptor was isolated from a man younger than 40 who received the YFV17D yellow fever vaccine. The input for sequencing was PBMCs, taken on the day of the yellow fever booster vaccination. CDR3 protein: CASSSAGVYEQYF. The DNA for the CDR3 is TGTGCCAGCAGCTCGGCTGGTGTTTACGAGCAGTACTTC.